The source of this TCR beta chain is a study of T-cell reconstitution after alpha-beta-depleted transplantation in children. This clonotype turned up a few times. Its specificity is not known. The V and J ends lost 5 bases and 10 bases respectively, with 15 bases between them. The CDR3 is 14 residues long. TCRbeta library preparation incorporated unique molecular identifiers. TCRdb redid the calling of the PCR reads with MiXCR, one entry per CDR3 protein. The table includes about a million distinct CDR3 sequences, about 29% detected once. The study's findings and limits: The origin of alpha-beta T cells about two months after transplant was reportedly several hundred expanded graft clones. At day 60, the high TCRbeta diversity found in some patients originated from recipient T cells and thymic progenitors that had survived. At one year after transplant, newly produced T cells mostly accounted for T-cell counts and diversity.

This TCR came from a boy younger than two who had a stem cell transplant for SCID, so the T cells may come from the graft donor. The material sequenced was PBMCs, mostly from graft donor cells, taken 360 days after TCRalphabeta/CD19-depleted stem cell transplant. The V gene is TRBV12-3 or TRBV12-4, the J gene TRBJ1-6; TRBD1 might be the D (6 bases). CDR3 loop: CASSVQGTGSPLHF. The CDR3 coding sequence is TGTGCCAGCAGTGTACAGGGTACTGGGTCACCCCTCCACTTT.